This is a list of T cell receptor beta chains from one sample in a study of blood T cells in healthy people across ages. TCRdb re-called the 5' RACE reads through MiXCR, storing one row per CDR3 protein. The sample lists 700,000 or so distinct CDR3 sequences; 22% were seen once. Sequencing was performed on blood. These receptors came from a man aged 65 to 79 in good health. CDR3s include the opening cysteine and the closing phenylalanine or tryptophan. D genes are given only for firm matches. Clone size, where shown, is once, few, many, or a class for clones that have expanded.

d_gene: NA; v_gene: TRBV5-1; j_gene: TRBJ2-7; abundance: NA; CDR3aa: CASSLEVTTYEQYF; CDR3nt: TGCGCCAGCAGCTTGGAGGTCACAACCTACGAGCAGTACTTC
d_gene: NA; v_gene: TRBV29-1; j_gene: TRBJ1-1; abundance: few; CDR3aa: CSVEALLHNTEAFF; CDR3nt: TGCAGCGTTGAAGCTCTCCTTCACAACACTGAAGCTTTCTTT
d_gene: NA; v_gene: TRBV7-6; j_gene: TRBJ2-3; abundance: many; CDR3aa: CASSLQPPGRSTDTQYF; CDR3nt: TGTGCCAGCAGCTTACAACCACCGGGTAGGAGCACAGATACGCAGTATTTT
d_gene: TRBD1; v_gene: TRBV11-3; j_gene: TRBJ1-6; abundance: few; CDR3aa: CASWAGGNSPLHF; CDR3nt: TGTGCCAGTTGGGCAGGGGGGAATTCACCCCTCCACTTT
d_gene: TRBD2; v_gene: TRBV5-1; j_gene: TRBJ2-3; abundance: NA; CDR3aa: CASSWGTSGSRITDTQYF; CDR3nt: TGCGCCAGCAGCTGGGGGACTAGCGGGAGTCGAATCACAGATACGCAGTATTTT
d_gene: NA; v_gene: TRBV5-6; j_gene: TRBJ2-1; abundance: few; CDR3aa: CASSIGPGQFF; CDR3nt: TGTGCCAGCAGCATTGGGCCGGGGCAGTTCTTC
d_gene: TRBD2; v_gene: TRBV20-1; j_gene: TRBJ2-3; abundance: NA; CDR3aa: CSARDGAGGARSAQYF; CDR3nt: TGCAGTGCTAGAGATGGAGCGGGGGGGGCGCGTTCGGCGCAGTATTTT
d_gene: TRBD2; v_gene: TRBV11-2; j_gene: TRBJ2-1; abundance: few; CDR3aa: CASSSTSGGASSYNEQFF; CDR3nt: TGTGCCAGCAGCTCTACTAGCGGGGGGGCCAGCTCCTACAATGAGCAGTTCTTC
d_gene: TRBD2; v_gene: TRBV7-2; j_gene: TRBJ2-7; abundance: many; CDR3aa: CASSPWGAGLSYEQYF; CDR3nt: TGTGCCAGCAGCCCCTGGGGAGCGGGACTTTCCTACGAGCAGTACTTC
d_gene: NA; v_gene: TRBV12-3/TRBV12-4; j_gene: TRBJ2-1; abundance: few; CDR3aa: CASSLRGRGEFF; CDR3nt: TGTGCCAGCAGTTTAAGGGGGCGGGGGGAGTTCTTC
d_gene: NA; v_gene: TRBV5-1; j_gene: TRBJ2-2; abundance: few; CDR3aa: CASSLAQSNTGELFF; CDR3nt: TGCGCCAGCAGCTTGGCCCAGTCGAACACCGGGGAGCTGTTTTTT
d_gene: TRBD2; v_gene: TRBV7-4; j_gene: TRBJ2-1; abundance: few; CDR3aa: CASSLVGTSGGNEQFF; CDR3nt: TGTGCCAGCAGCTTAGTAGGGACTAGCGGGGGTAATGAGCAGTTCTTC
d_gene: TRBD1; v_gene: TRBV5-5; j_gene: TRBJ1-5; abundance: few; CDR3aa: CASSSGFDRDPGSNQPQHF; CDR3nt: TGTGCCAGCAGCTCGGGCTTCGACAGGGACCCCGGAAGCAATCAGCCCCAGCATTTT
d_gene: NA; v_gene: TRBV7-9; j_gene: TRBJ1-1; abundance: few; CDR3aa: CASSSPGQRTEAFF; CDR3nt: TGTGCCAGCAGCTCACCTGGACAGAGAACTGAAGCTTTCTTT
d_gene: NA; v_gene: TRBV20-1; j_gene: TRBJ2-7; abundance: NA; CDR3aa: CSASMRSSSYEQYF; CDR3nt: TGCAGTGCTAGCATGCGATCCAGCTCCTACGAGCAGTACTTC
d_gene: TRBD1; v_gene: TRBV28; j_gene: TRBJ2-7; abundance: few; CDR3aa: CASNLGGQGFEQYF; CDR3nt: TGTGCCAGCAATCTTGGAGGACAGGGTTTCGAGCAGTACTTC
d_gene: TRBD1; v_gene: TRBV3-1; j_gene: TRBJ1-2; abundance: NA; CDR3aa: CASSRGTGHHTF; CDR3nt: TGTGCCAGCAGCCGCGGGACAGGGCATCACACCTTC
d_gene: TRBD1; v_gene: TRBV7-9; j_gene: TRBJ1-1; abundance: few; CDR3aa: CASSKLTGGTEAFF; CDR3nt: TGTGCCAGCAGTAAACTCACAGGGGGGACTGAAGCTTTCTTT
d_gene: NA; v_gene: TRBV28; j_gene: TRBJ2-3; abundance: many; CDR3aa: CASSPRGGGTDTQYF; CDR3nt: TGTGCCAGCAGTCCCCGAGGAGGGGGCACAGATACGCAGTATTTT
d_gene: TRBD1; v_gene: TRBV7-9; j_gene: TRBJ2-2; abundance: many; CDR3aa: CASSKDRGRAGELFF; CDR3nt: TGTGCCAGCAGCAAAGACAGGGGGCGGGCCGGGGAGCTGTTTTTT
d_gene: NA; v_gene: TRBV6-6; j_gene: TRBJ2-1; abundance: NA; CDR3aa: CASSDRQVSNEQFF; CDR3nt: TGTGCCAGCAGTGACCGACAGGTATCGAATGAGCAGTTCTTC
d_gene: NA; v_gene: TRBV20-1; j_gene: TRBJ2-1; abundance: NA; CDR3aa: CSARDWADEQFF; CDR3nt: TGCAGTGCTAGAGATTGGGCGGATGAGCAGTTCTTC
d_gene: NA; v_gene: TRBV20-1; j_gene: TRBJ2-3; abundance: few; CDR3aa: CSARDQGNTDTQYF; CDR3nt: TGCAGTGCTAGAGATCAGGGAAACACAGATACGCAGTATTTT
d_gene: NA; v_gene: TRBV5-1; j_gene: TRBJ1-6; abundance: few; CDR3aa: CASSSWDTYNSPLHF; CDR3nt: TGCGCCAGCAGCTCCTGGGACACCTATAATTCACCCCTCCACTTT
d_gene: TRBD2; v_gene: TRBV20-1; j_gene: TRBJ2-5; abundance: few; CDR3aa: CSARDREGWGTQYF; CDR3nt: TGCAGTGCTAGAGATCGGGAGGGCTGGGGGACCCAGTACTTC
d_gene: NA; v_gene: TRBV15; j_gene: TRBJ2-4; abundance: once; CDR3aa: CATSREGSGGRTKNIQYF; CDR3nt: TGTGCCACCAGCAGAGAAGGGTCCGGGGGAAGGACCAAAAACATTCAGTACTTC
d_gene: TRBD2; v_gene: TRBV11-2; j_gene: TRBJ2-1; abundance: few; CDR3aa: CASNFGLANNEQFF; CDR3nt: TGTGCCAGCAACTTCGGACTAGCCAACAATGAGCAGTTCTTC
d_gene: NA; v_gene: TRBV3-1; j_gene: TRBJ2-1; abundance: few; CDR3aa: CASSHPKQGHEQFF; CDR3nt: TGTGCCAGCAGCCACCCTAAACAGGGCCATGAGCAGTTCTTC
d_gene: TRBD2; v_gene: TRBV12-3/TRBV12-4; j_gene: TRBJ2-3; abundance: few; CDR3aa: CASSWTSGSVDTQYF; CDR3nt: TGTGCCAGCAGTTGGACTAGCGGGAGCGTAGATACGCAGTATTTT
d_gene: NA; v_gene: TRBV5-1; j_gene: TRBJ1-1; abundance: few; CDR3aa: CASSLVGGKETEAFF; CDR3nt: TGCGCCAGCAGCTTGGTTGGTGGGAAGGAAACTGAAGCTTTCTTT
d_gene: NA; v_gene: TRBV6-2/TRBV6-3; j_gene: TRBJ2-1; abundance: few; CDR3aa: CASTYGWNEQFF; CDR3nt: TGTGCCAGCACCTACGGGTGGAATGAGCAGTTCTTC
d_gene: NA; v_gene: TRBV7-2; j_gene: TRBJ2-1; abundance: NA; CDR3aa: CASSLPERIEQFF; CDR3nt: TGTGCCAGCAGCCTACCAGAGCGGATTGAGCAGTTCTTC
d_gene: NA; v_gene: TRBV29-1; j_gene: TRBJ1-6; abundance: few; CDR3aa: CSVSNRTSNSPLHF; CDR3nt: TGCAGCGTTTCTAATCGGACATCCAATTCACCCCTCCACTTT
d_gene: NA; v_gene: TRBV7-2; j_gene: TRBJ2-7; abundance: NA; CDR3aa: CASSLISPGPSSYEQYF; CDR3nt: TGTGCCAGCAGCTTAATTTCCCCGGGTCCCAGCTCCTACGAGCAGTACTTC
d_gene: NA; v_gene: TRBV30; j_gene: TRBJ1-2; abundance: NA; CDR3aa: CAWQSLGNYGYTF; CDR3nt: TGTGCCTGGCAATCACTGGGTAACTATGGCTACACCTTC
d_gene: NA; v_gene: TRBV29-1; j_gene: TRBJ1-2; abundance: few; CDR3aa: CSVVSDGSYGYTF; CDR3nt: TGCAGCGTTGTGTCAGATGGATCCTATGGCTACACCTTC
d_gene: NA; v_gene: TRBV20-1; j_gene: TRBJ2-2; abundance: few; CDR3aa: CSAQIRALDTGELFF; CDR3nt: TGCAGTGCTCAGATCCGGGCCTTAGACACCGGGGAGCTGTTTTTT
d_gene: NA; v_gene: TRBV20-1; j_gene: TRBJ1-2; abundance: NA; CDR3aa: CSARAGGYTF; CDR3nt: TGCAGTGCTAGAGCTGGTGGCTACACCTTC
d_gene: NA; v_gene: TRBV7-2; j_gene: TRBJ1-5; abundance: NA; CDR3aa: CASSSAGGHGQPQHF; CDR3nt: TGTGCCAGCAGCTCGGCGGGGGGGCATGGTCAGCCCCAGCATTTT
d_gene: NA; v_gene: TRBV28; j_gene: TRBJ1-1; abundance: NA; CDR3aa: CASSLAARHTEAFF; CDR3nt: TGTGCCAGCAGTTTAGCCGCCAGGCACACTGAAGCTTTCTTT
d_gene: NA; v_gene: TRBV7-2; j_gene: TRBJ2-1; abundance: few; CDR3aa: CASSLSLVVNEQFF; CDR3nt: TGTGCCAGCAGCCTCTCCCTGGTCGTCAATGAGCAGTTCTTC
d_gene: NA; v_gene: TRBV5-1; j_gene: TRBJ2-6; abundance: few; CDR3aa: CASSLGLFGANVLTF; CDR3nt: TGCGCCAGCAGCTTGGGGTTATTTGGGGCCAACGTCCTGACTTTC
d_gene: NA; v_gene: TRBV7-9; j_gene: TRBJ2-3; abundance: many; CDR3aa: CASSFGTDTQYF; CDR3nt: TGTGCCAGCAGCTTCGGAACAGATACGCAGTATTTT
d_gene: NA; v_gene: TRBV4-1; j_gene: TRBJ1-5; abundance: few; CDR3aa: CASSQDIGGDQPQHF; CDR3nt: TGCGCTAGCAGCCAAGATATAGGGGGGGATCAGCCCCAGCATTTT
d_gene: NA; v_gene: TRBV5-5; j_gene: TRBJ1-1; abundance: NA; CDR3aa: CASSSQPSYTEAFF; CDR3nt: TGTGCCAGCAGCTCCCAACCAAGTTACACTGAAGCTTTCTTT
d_gene: NA; v_gene: TRBV29-1; j_gene: TRBJ1-1; abundance: NA; CDR3aa: CSVPTFRGSPEAFF; CDR3nt: TGCAGCGTGCCCACGTTCCGGGGTTCCCCTGAAGCTTTCTTT
d_gene: NA; v_gene: TRBV28; j_gene: TRBJ2-3; abundance: NA; CDR3aa: CGSKAGWATDTQYF; CDR3nt: TGTGGCAGCAAAGCGGGCTGGGCCACAGATACGCAGTATTTT
d_gene: NA; v_gene: TRBV11-2; j_gene: TRBJ2-1; abundance: few; CDR3aa: CASSLEGYNEQFF; CDR3nt: TGTGCCAGCAGCTTAGAAGGATACAATGAGCAGTTTTTC
d_gene: NA; v_gene: TRBV7-9; j_gene: TRBJ1-4; abundance: NA; CDR3aa: CASGRYEGDEKLFF; CDR3nt: TGTGCCAGCGGGAGATATGAGGGGGATGAAAAACTGTTTTTT
d_gene: TRBD2; v_gene: TRBV28; j_gene: TRBJ2-1; abundance: NA; CDR3aa: CATEAGGPNEQFF; CDR3nt: TGTGCCACCGAAGCGGGGGGGCCCAATGAGCAGTTCTTC
d_gene: NA; v_gene: TRBV10-3; j_gene: TRBJ1-5; abundance: few; CDR3aa: CAISGVGNQPQHF; CDR3nt: TGTGCCATCAGCGGCGTTGGCAATCAGCCCCAGCATTTT
d_gene: NA; v_gene: TRBV27; j_gene: TRBJ1-2; abundance: few; CDR3aa: CASSLYWEANYGYTF; CDR3nt: TGTGCCAGCAGTTTATACTGGGAGGCTAACTATGGCTACACCTTC
d_gene: NA; v_gene: TRBV21-1; j_gene: TRBJ2-3; abundance: NA; CDR3aa: CASSKRTSGEKDGTQYF; CDR3nt: TGTGCCAGCAGCAAAAGGACTAGCGGGGAAAAAGACGGTACGCAGTATTTT
d_gene: NA; v_gene: TRBV7-2; j_gene: TRBJ2-3; abundance: many; CDR3aa: CASSLAGGDTDTQYF; CDR3nt: TGTGCCAGCAGCTTAGCTGGGGGAGACACAGATACGCAGTATTTT
d_gene: NA; v_gene: TRBV29-1; j_gene: TRBJ2-2; abundance: many; CDR3aa: CSVAPNEGSGELFF; CDR3nt: TGCAGCGTTGCTCCCAACGAGGGTTCCGGGGAGCTGTTTTTT
d_gene: NA; v_gene: TRBV28; j_gene: TRBJ1-4; abundance: NA; CDR3aa: CASRAGEKLFF; CDR3nt: TGTGCCAGCAGGGCAGGGGAAAAACTGTTTTTT
d_gene: NA; v_gene: TRBV29-1; j_gene: TRBJ1-1; abundance: many; CDR3aa: CSVAGKFLDTEAFF; CDR3nt: TGCAGCGTTGCAGGGAAGTTTCTTGACACTGAAGCTTTCTTT
d_gene: NA; v_gene: TRBV19; j_gene: TRBJ1-3; abundance: few; CDR3aa: CASSIQISGNTIYF; CDR3nt: TGTGCCAGTAGTATACAGATCTCTGGAAACACCATATATTTT
d_gene: NA; v_gene: TRBV4-3; j_gene: TRBJ1-2; abundance: NA; CDR3aa: CASSPYRDTFNYGYTF; CDR3nt: TGCGCCAGCAGCCCGTACCGGGACACCTTTAACTATGGCTACACCTTC
d_gene: NA; v_gene: TRBV20-1; j_gene: TRBJ2-2; abundance: NA; CDR3aa: CSARVPPAGELFF; CDR3nt: TGCAGTGCTAGGGTCCCCCCGGCCGGGGAGCTGTTTTTT